A selection of T cell receptor beta chains follows, all from one sample in a study of vaccination and CD4 T cells after COVID-19. These TCRs are of unknown antigen specificity. TCRdb reprocessed the PCR reads with MiXCR, giving one entry per CDR3 protein. In the table there are around 12,000 distinct CDR3 sequences, 55% to 75% of which are singletons. Input material: CD4+ T cells from blood, cultured in vitro. The origin of the receptors is a human donor who had recovered from COVID-19. CDR3s include the opening cysteine and the closing phenylalanine or tryptophan. Each record gives: CDR3 DNA, CDR3 protein, V gene, clone size, D gene, J gene. The D gene is left open where the match is weak. For some rows the clone size is stated as once, few or many, or as a class when expanded; others skip it.

TGCAGTGCTAGCGGCAGGGGTCCCACAGATACGCAGTATTTT | CSASGRGPTDTQYF | TRBV20-1 | few | NA | TRBJ2-3
TGTGCCAGCATCCTGGAGCGGGGGCCCTATGGCTACACCTTC | CASILERGPYGYTF | TRBV2 | NA | NA | TRBJ1-2
TGTGCCAGTAGGGGGGGCCGGACAGGGGATCAGCCCCAGCATTTT | CASRGGRTGDQPQHF | TRBV19 | NA | TRBD1 | TRBJ1-5
TGCAGCCAAACCGGGACAGCAGAGACCCAGTACTTC | CSQTGTAETQYF | TRBV20-1 | few | TRBD1 | TRBJ2-5
TGTGCCAGCAGTGAAGGGAGTTTCGGGGGGATAGGAGCTTTCTTT | CASSEGSFGGIGAFF | TRBV6-1 | NA | NA | TRBJ1-1
TGTGCCATGGGACAGGGAGGGGATAATGAAAAACTGTTTTTT | CAMGQGGDNEKLFF | TRBV6-1 | few | TRBD1 | TRBJ1-4
TGCGCCAGCAGTGAGCGGGACAGTGCGTACGAGCAGTACTTC | CASSERDSAYEQYF | TRBV10-1 | few | TRBD1 | TRBJ2-7
TGTGCCAGCTCGGGACTAGCGGGACGCTCTAGCACAGATACGCAGTATTTT | CASSGLAGRSSTDTQYF | TRBV28 | few | TRBD2 | TRBJ2-3
TGTGCCAGCAGTTTATGGAGGGAAAGGACTAGCGGGAGAATGCGTGAGCAGTACTTC | CASSLWRERTSGRMREQYF | TRBV28 | NA | TRBD2 | TRBJ2-7
TGTGCCAGCAGCAAGGACAAGACTGAAGCTTTCTTT | CASSKDKTEAFF | TRBV7-9 | NA | NA | TRBJ1-1
TGTGCCAGCAGCAAAGGGGGCAATCAGCCCCAGCATTTT | CASSKGGNQPQHF | TRBV21-1 | NA | NA | TRBJ1-5
TGTGCCAGCGGACCTCTAGCGGGAGGGAGCAATGAGCAGTTCTTC | CASGPLAGGSNEQFF | TRBV6-1 | NA | TRBD2 | TRBJ2-1
TGTGCCAGCAGTTCCCTCCCCGAGACAGATACGCAGTATTTT | CASSSLPETDTQYF | TRBV6-5 | NA | NA | TRBJ2-3
TGTGCCAGCAGTTCGGGACTAGCGGGATACCTCTCGTGGAATGAGCAGTTCTTC | CASSSGLAGYLSWNEQFF | TRBV27 | NA | TRBD2 | TRBJ2-1
TGTGCCACCAGCTCCCGGGACAGGGGCACCGGGGAGCTGTTTTTT | CATSSRDRGTGELFF | TRBV15 | NA | TRBD1 | TRBJ2-2
TGTGCCAGCAGCGTAGAAGGAGCCCAGAATTCACCCCTCCACTTT | CASSVEGAQNSPLHF | TRBV9 | NA | NA | TRBJ1-6
TGTGCCAGCACCAGGACAGCCCAAGGCGGGGAGCCGTTTTTT | CASTRTAQGGEPFF | TRBV6-1 | NA | NA | TRBJ2-2
TGTGCCATCCTTCCGGGACAGGGGGCCGCGACCGGTGAAAAACTGTTTTTT | CAILPGQGAATGEKLFF | TRBV28 | NA | TRBD1 | TRBJ1-4
TGTGCCAGCAGCTCGATGGGACGGTTCAATGAGCAGTTCTTC | CASSSMGRFNEQFF | TRBV7-8 | NA | NA | TRBJ2-1
TGTGCCAGTAGCTCCGGGACTAGCGGGGTGTGGGAGACCCAGTACTTC | CASSSGTSGVWETQYF | TRBV19 | NA | TRBD2 | TRBJ2-5
TGTGCCATCAGCCAAAGGGGTTCCAGCCAAGAGACCCAGTACTTC | CAISQRGSSQETQYF | TRBV10-3 | few | NA | TRBJ2-5
TGTGCCAGCAGTTTTGGGCGGAACACTGAAGCTTTCTTT | CASSFGRNTEAFF | TRBV12-3/TRBV12-4 | NA | NA | TRBJ1-1
TGTGCCAGCAGAGGACAGGGGCTGGATTCACCCCTCCACTTT | CASRGQGLDSPLHF | TRBV2 | few | TRBD1 | TRBJ1-6
TGCGCCAGCAGCTTGGGGGACAACTTCTTGAAAGGCTACACCTTC | CASSLGDNFLKGYTF | TRBV5-1 | NA | NA | TRBJ1-2
TGTGCCAGTAGTATACAGGTGCATCAGCCCCAGCATTTT | CASSIQVHQPQHF | TRBV19 | NA | NA | TRBJ1-5
TGCAGTGCTAGAACCGGGACTAGCGAATACGGGGTCTACAATGAGCAGTTCTTC | CSARTGTSEYGVYNEQFF | TRBV20-1 | once | TRBD2 | TRBJ2-1
TGTGCCAGTTCTAGGCGGACAGGGGACTACGAGCAGTACTTC | CASSRRTGDYEQYF | TRBV2 | NA | TRBD1 | TRBJ2-7
TGTGCCAGCAGTGACTCCCCTAGCTCCTACAATGAGCAGTTCTTC | CASSDSPSSYNEQFF | TRBV2 | few | NA | TRBJ2-1
TGTGCCAGCAGTGAAGCCGCGGGAGGGCCGGGAGATACGCAGTATTTT | CASSEAAGGPGDTQYF | TRBV6-1 | NA | TRBD2 | TRBJ2-3
TGTGCCATTTCCAACCACGAAGGCAGGTCCAACTACGAGCAGTACTTC | CAISNHEGRSNYEQYF | TRBV7-9 | NA | NA | TRBJ2-7
TGTGCCAGTAGTCCCACAGGGGGCGGACAGCCCCAGCATTTT | CASSPTGGGQPQHF | TRBV19 | NA | TRBD1 | TRBJ1-5
TGCGCCAGCACCCCTGAGGTAGTTCTCCACTACGAGCAGTACTTC | CASTPEVVLHYEQYF | TRBV7-8 | NA | NA | TRBJ2-7
TGCAGTGCTAGTCTCCTCGGTTCCTACAATGAGCAGTTCTTC | CSASLLGSYNEQFF | TRBV20-1 | NA | NA | TRBJ2-1
TGTGCCAGCAGTTTGGGAGTTTATGGAAACACCATATATTTT | CASSLGVYGNTIYF | TRBV12-3/TRBV12-4 | NA | NA | TRBJ1-3
TGTGCCAGCAGTCGAACAGGGGGGACAGGGGATACTGGCTACACCTTC | CASSRTGGTGDTGYTF | TRBV6-1 | NA | TRBD1 | TRBJ1-2
TGTGCCAGCGGAAGGACTAGCGGGATGTCGTACAATGAGCAGTTCTTC | CASGRTSGMSYNEQFF | TRBV14 | NA | TRBD2 | TRBJ2-1
TGTGCCTGGAGTCGACAGATGAACACTGAAGCTTTCTTT | CAWSRQMNTEAFF | TRBV30 | NA | NA | TRBJ1-1
TGTGCCAGTAGTATAGTTCGGGGTAACACTGAAGCTTTCTTT | CASSIVRGNTEAFF | TRBV19 | NA | NA | TRBJ1-1
TGTGCCAGCAGTCCCCACCAGCGGGCTGGCAATGAGCAGTTCTTC | CASSPHQRAGNEQFF | TRBV28 | NA | NA | TRBJ2-1
TGTGCCAGCTCACCCGGAGACAGGGAAGCTTTCTTT | CASSPGDREAFF | TRBV18 | NA | NA | TRBJ1-1
TGTGCCAGCAGTTTAGCCAGCCTCACCGGGGAGCTGTTTTTT | CASSLASLTGELFF | TRBV12-3/TRBV12-4 | NA | NA | TRBJ2-2
TGTGCCAGTAGTCCGCGGACTAGCGGTTCCTACGAGCAGTACTTC | CASSPRTSGSYEQYF | TRBV19 | NA | TRBD2 | TRBJ2-7
TGCGCCAGCAGTCAAAACAGGGGAGTGAACACTGAAGCTTTCTTT | CASSQNRGVNTEAFF | TRBV23-1 | NA | TRBD1 | TRBJ1-1
TGCAGTGCTAGAGATCTCCTGGGACTAGCGGGAGTTCTAGATCCAGATACGCAGTATTTT | CSARDLLGLAGVLDPDTQYF | TRBV20-1 | NA | TRBD2 | TRBJ2-3
TGTGCCTGGAGTGCACAGGGGGCGAAAAATCAGCCCCAGCATTTT | CAWSAQGAKNQPQHF | TRBV30 | NA | TRBD1 | TRBJ1-5
TGCAGTGCTAGAGATCTCAAGGGGCACCTTGAGCAGTTCTTC | CSARDLKGHLEQFF | TRBV20-1 | NA | NA | TRBJ2-1
TGTGCCAGCAGTTCGGACACAGATACGCAGTATTTT | CASSSDTDTQYF | TRBV27 | NA | NA | TRBJ2-3
TGTGCCAGCAGTTACCCCGGACTAGCGGTCAACACCGGGGAGCTGTTTTTT | CASSYPGLAVNTGELFF | TRBV28 | NA | TRBD2 | TRBJ2-2
TGTGCCAGTAGTATAGGCGGGTTTACCCAAGAGACCCAGTACTTC | CASSIGGFTQETQYF | TRBV19 | NA | NA | TRBJ2-5
TGTGCCAGCAGTTACCTACCTCGGGGCGACAATGAGCAGTTCTTC | CASSYLPRGDNEQFF | TRBV6-5 | NA | NA | TRBJ2-1
TGTGCCAGCAGCTTGGGCGGGAGGGCAGATACGCAGTATTTT | CASSLGGRADTQYF | TRBV7-2 | NA | TRBD2 | TRBJ2-3
TGCAGTGCGGGGACAGGGTCGGCGGGCTACACCTTC | CSAGTGSAGYTF | TRBV20-1 | few | TRBD1 | TRBJ1-2
TGTGCCAGCAGTTACTCTAGCGGGAGTCTGATAGATACGCAGTATTTT | CASSYSSGSLIDTQYF | TRBV6-2/TRBV6-3 | NA | TRBD2 | TRBJ2-3
TGCAGTGCTAGAGATCGGATAGGTGTTACGGGACAGGGTAATATAAACTATGGCTACACCTTC | CSARDRIGVTGQGNINYGYTF | TRBV20-1 | NA | TRBD1 | TRBJ1-2
TGTGCCAGCTCACCACCTCCGGGACAGAACTATGGCTACACCTTC | CASSPPPGQNYGYTF | TRBV18 | NA | TRBD1 | TRBJ1-2
TGTGCCAGCAGTGACAGGGGTAATTCACCCCTCCACTTT | CASSDRGNSPLHF | TRBV6-4 | NA | NA | TRBJ1-6
TGCAGTGCTAGGGGGGGATTGACTAATGAAAAACTGTTTTTT | CSARGGLTNEKLFF | TRBV20-1 | NA | NA | TRBJ1-4
TGTGCCAGCAGTGCCAGGAGGGGAAGGGATACTGAAGCTTTCTTT | CASSARRGRDTEAFF | TRBV27 | few | NA | TRBJ1-1
TGTGCCAGCAGATCACCGGGACTAGCCGGCGAGACCCAGTACTTC | CASRSPGLAGETQYF | TRBV6-1 | NA | TRBD2 | TRBJ2-5
TGCAGTGCTTTAGATACTAGCGCACAGCGTGCTTCCACAGATACGCAGTATTTT | CSALDTSAQRASTDTQYF | TRBV20-1 | NA | TRBD2 | TRBJ2-3